The 25 T cell receptor beta chains below come from one sample, sequenced in a study of blood T cells in healthy people across ages. Together with a sample-barcoded 5' primer, a J-beta primer mix was included in a second PCR lasting roughly 6 to 12 cycles. One entry per CDR3 protein results from TCRdb running MiXCR on the 5' RACE reads. The repertoire holds about a million distinct CDR3 sequences, with roughly 47% as singletons. Sequencing was carried out using blood. Source of these receptors: a woman aged 55 to 70 in good health.

V and J are TRBV4-2 and TRBJ2-5, with TRBD2 identical over 7 bases. The CDR3 has 16 amino acids. The V gene's germline CDR1 is LGHNA and CDR2 YNFKEQ. The trim removed 0 bases at V and 4 bases at J, leaving 8 bases unmatched. The CDR3 is CASSQEGPAGSETQYF. The DNA of the CDR3 is TGTGCCAGCAGCCAAGAGGGACCAGCGGGATCAGAGACCCAGTACTTC.

This chain joins TRBV6-6 and TRBJ2-1; D is possibly TRBD1 (6 bases). V was clipped by 5 bases and J by 0 bases, with 14 bases between them. Germline V gene lookup returns CDR1 MNHNY and CDR2 SVGAGI (reference sequence). This CDR3 is built from 16 residues. CDR3 protein: CASSTPTGTSYNEQFF. CDR3 DNA sequence: TGTGCCAGCAGTACCCCGACAGGAACCTCCTACAATGAGCAGTTCTTC.

The CDR3 DNA follows: TGTGCCAGCAGTTTATCCCGCGAGCTTTGGGGGAGGGCCTTAGATACGCAGTATTTT. Protein product: CASSLSRELWGRALDTQYF. The chain joins TRBV27 to TRBJ2-3, with 7 bases lining up with TRBD2. V lost 0 bases to trimming and J lost 5 bases; unmatched junction nucleotides: 17. Germline lookup yields CDR1 MNHEY and CDR2 SMNVEV (reference sequence). The CDR3 has 19 amino acids.

This clonotype has just a few counts. The chain uses TRBV27 and TRBJ2-7; 8 bases line up with TRBD2. Germline CDR1 reads MNHEY; CDR2 reads SMNVEV (reference sequence). The length of the CDR3 is 13 residues. V trimming: 7 bases; J trimming: 3 bases; junction bases outside the gene matches: 5. The CDR3 loop reads CASIGAGGYEQYF. The CDR3, as DNA: TGTGCCAGCATAGGGGCGGGAGGCTACGAGCAGTACTTC.

V usage is TRBV4-2 and J usage is TRBJ1-1, with 12 bases fitting TRBD1. The length of the CDR3 is 17 residues. With V trimmed by 3 bases and J by 1 base, 6 bases remained unmatched. CDR1 LGHNA and CDR2 YNFKEQ come from the germline V gene. CDR3 sequence (DNA): TGTGCCAGCAGCCAGGGGGGGACAGGGGGCAGGAACACTGAAGCTTTCTTT. Its translation: CASSQGGTGGRNTEAFF.

The rearrangement uses TRBV7-6 and TRBJ2-3; 7 nucleotides align to TRBD2. Germline trimming cut 5 bases from V and 10 bases from J; bases unmatched to any gene: 15. The CDR3 is 15 residues long. CDR1 and CDR2 (germline): SGHVS, FNYEAQ. As DNA, the CDR3 is TGTGCCAGCAGCACCCTAGCGGCATCTTTCTCTGCGCAGTATTTT. Its translation is CASSTLAASFSAQYF. The full variable domain, rest sourced from reference TRBV7-6 and TRBJ2-3, is GAGVSQSPRYKVTKRGQDVALRCDPISGHVSLYWYRQALGQGPEFLTYFNYEAQQDKSGLPNDRFSAERPEGSISTLTIQRTEQRDSAMYRCASSTLAASFSAQYFGPGTRLTVL.

This chain joins TRBV4-1 and TRBJ2-7; TRBD1 matches 8 bases. The CDR3 covers 16 residues. V gave up 4 bases and J gave up 3 bases; unmatched junction bases: 11. Germline V CDR1 and CDR2: MGHRA, YSYEKL. As DNA, the CDR3 is TGCGCCAGCAGCCGAGAGGGACAGGCACTCCTCTACGAGCAGTACTTC. It specifies CASSREGQALLYEQYF.

The chain carries TRBV5-6 and TRBJ1-5, with unresolved D. This CDR3 is built from 12 residues. The germline CDR1 and CDR2 sequences are SGHDT and YYEEEE. Deletions cut 2 bases from V and 4 bases from J, with 4 bases between. In nucleotides, the CDR3 is TGTGCCAGCAGCTTTCAGAATCAGCCCCAGCATTTT. Amino acids: CASSFQNQPQHF.

The chain is built from TRBV20-1 and TRBJ2-7; D might be TRBD1 (5 bases). The germline V gene has CDR1 DFQATT and CDR2 SNEGSKA (reference sequence). There are 12 residues in the CDR3. The V and J ends lost 2 bases and 6 bases respectively, with 11 bases between them. The CDR3 sequence is CSARPTGVEQYF. The CDR3 DNA reads TGCAGTGCTAGACCCACAGGTGTCGAGCAGTACTTC.

The J gene is TRBJ2-1, the V gene TRBV4-1, with 10 bases lining up with TRBD2. The V gene end was trimmed by 2 bases and the J gene end by 1 base; junction bases not matched to a gene: 2. The CDR3 extends over 16 amino acids. The V gene's germline CDR1 is MGHRA and CDR2 YSYEKL. The CDR3 reads CASSQRLAGSYNEQFF. CDR3 DNA: TGCGCCAGCAGCCAAAGACTAGCGGGTTCCTACAATGAGCAGTTCTTC.

This chain joins TRBV2 and TRBJ2-2; 7 bases map to TRBD1. Germline CDR1 SNHLY, CDR2 FYNNEI. Trimming at V came to 6 bases and at J to 4 bases, leaving 11 bases not matched to a gene. The CDR3 sequence is 16 residues long. CDR3 loop: CASRDPGTVGTGELFF. The CDR3 DNA sequence: TGTGCCAGCAGAGACCCCGGGACAGTAGGCACCGGGGAGCTGTTTTTT.

This clonotype was observed a handful of times. V usage is TRBV6-2 or TRBV6-3 and J usage is TRBJ2-3; a possible D gene is TRBD2 (5 bases). This CDR3 contains 14 residues. Looked up from germline, CDR1 is MNHEY and CDR2 is SVGEGT. Trimming stripped 4 bases from V and 5 bases from J, with 13 bases between. CDR3 region: CASSSIGGIDTQYF. The CDR3 bases are TGTGCCAGCAGTTCTATAGGAGGTATAGATACGCAGTATTTT.

As concerns this clonotype: The junction departs from germline at one end; a sequencing error may be responsible. The chain recombines TRBV30 with TRBJ1-4; D is ambiguous. Germline V gene lookup returns CDR1 GTSNPN and CDR2 SVGIG (reference sequence). This CDR3 is built from 13 residues. As DNA, the CDR3 is TGTGCCTGGAGTGACGTGGGCGGTGAAGAACTGTTTTTT. Translation gives CAWSDVGGEELFF.

The CDR3 region has the DNA TGTGCCAGCAGCGTGCTAGCGGGAGATTCGTTGGGTACAGATACGCAGTATTTT. Its protein is CASSVLAGDSLGTDTQYF. The chain joins TRBV9 to TRBJ2-3; 10 bases agree with TRBD2. This CDR3 is 18 amino acids long. Germline V gives CDR1 SGDLS, CDR2 YYNGEE. V lost 2 bases to trimming and J lost 3 bases; unmatched junction nucleotides: 12.

Remarks on this clonotype: An end of the junction differs from the germline gene, which may be a read error. V is TRBV20-1 and J is TRBJ2-7; no firm D call. Germline V gives CDR1 DFQATT, CDR2 SNEGSKA (reference sequence). This CDR3 is built from 13 residues. CDR3: CGADGPNSYEQYF. Written as DNA, the CDR3 is TGCGGTGCTGATGGGCCTAACTCCTACGAGCAGTACTTC.

The gene calls are TRBV28 and TRBJ2-3, with 10 bases aligning to TRBD2. V dropped 2 bases and J dropped 3; count of bases not matched to a gene: 5. This CDR3 comprises 16 residues. Germline V lookup: CDR1 MDHEN, CDR2 SYDVKM. CDR3 DNA sequence: TGTGCCAGCAGTTTAGAGCCTAGCGGGAGTACAGATACGCAGTATTTT. Protein: CASSLEPSGSTDTQYF. Full variable domain (rest looked up from reference TRBV28 and TRBJ2-3): DVKVTQSSRYLVKRTGEKVFLECVQDMDHENMFWYRQDPGLGLRLIYFSYDVKMKEKGDIPEGYSVSREKKERFSLILESASTNQTSMYLCASSLEPSGSTDTQYFGPGTRLTVL.

In this sample, this clonotype turned up a few times. The V and J genes are TRBV6-5 and TRBJ2-1; TRBD2 matches at 9 bases. From germline, CDR1 is MNHEY and CDR2 SVGAGI. With 0 bases clipped from V and 6 bases from J, the junction kept 6 bases outside the gene matches. This CDR3 spans 16 amino acids. CDR3 coding DNA: TGTGCCAGCAGTTACTCGGCTAGCGGGACGATCAATGAGCAGTTCTTC. This encodes CASSYSASGTINEQFF.

The chain joins TRBV20-1 to TRBJ2-2, with D maybe TRBD2 (6 bases). The CDR3 sequence is 12 residues long. Germline CDR1 reads DFQATT; CDR2 reads SNEGSKA (reference sequence). Trimming removed 3 bases at V and 6 bases at J, with 8 bases between. The CDR3 protein is CSARTGAGELFF. The CDR3 DNA is TGCAGTGCTAGGACGGGAGCCGGGGAGCTGTTTTTT.

Only a few counts were recorded for this clonotype. In DNA, the CDR3 is TGTGCCAGCAGCGTAGATGAGATCTGGGCAGATACGCAGTATTTT. Its translation is CASSVDEIWADTQYF. V is TRBV9 and J is TRBJ2-3, with D unresolved. The CDR3 runs to 15 residues. V gave up 0 bases and J gave up 4 bases, with 12 bases separating them. Germline values: CDR1 SGDLS, CDR2 YYNGEE. The entire variable domain, with the rest obtained from reference TRBV9 and TRBJ2-3, is as follows: DSGVTQTPKHLITATGQRVTLRCSPRSGDLSVYWYQQSLDQGLQFLIQYYNGEERAKGNILERFSAQQFPDLHSELNLSSLELGDSALYFCASSVDEIWADTQYFGPGTRLTVL.

V usage is TRBV6-2 or TRBV6-3 and J usage is TRBJ2-7; 7 nucleotides agree with TRBD2. V lost 2 bases, J lost 3 bases, and 7 bases stayed unmatched. This CDR3 has 15 amino acids. CDR1 MNHEY and CDR2 SVGEGT come from the germline V gene. The CDR3 sequence: CASSYSGVRGYEQYF. The CDR3 region has the DNA TGTGCCAGCAGTTACAGCGGGGTGCGGGGCTACGAGCAGTACTTC.

On this clonotype itself: Relative to the germline gene, one junction end is altered; a read error may explain this. V is TRBV12-3 or TRBV12-4 and J is TRBJ2-7; perhaps TRBD1 as D (6 bases). The CDR3 sequence is 14 residues long. The CDR3 region has the DNA TGTGCCGGCAGGGGCAGGGAACCTTCCTACGAGCAGTACTTC. Encoded protein: CAGRGREPSYEQYF.

The chain combines TRBV29-1 with TRBJ2-7; no reliable D call. The V and J ends lost 4 bases and 0 bases respectively, with 13 bases between them. Germline V gives CDR1 SQVTM, CDR2 ANQGSEA. This CDR3 is built from 14 residues. The CDR3 reads CSVVSGQSSYEQYF. Here the CDR3 DNA reads TGCAGCGTTGTCTCGGGCCAAAGCTCCTACGAGCAGTACTTC.

This clonotype was detected only a few times. This sequence joins TRBV4-1 and TRBJ1-4; D possibly corresponds to TRBD1 (5 bases). The CDR3 consists of 13 residues. Germline V gives CDR1 MGHRA, CDR2 YSYEKL. With 4 bases removed from V and 8 bases from J, the gap between germline ends came to 11 bases. CDR3 nucleotides: TGCGCCAGCAGCCGGGGGTTTGGAGAAAAACTGTTTTTT. This translates into CASSRGFGEKLFF.

The chain uses TRBV7-9 and TRBJ1-2; 12 bases agree with TRBD1. CDR1 is SEHNR and CDR2 is FQNEAQ in the germline V gene (reference sequence). Trimming at V came to 3 bases and at J to 7 bases, leaving 9 bases not matched to a gene. The CDR3 covers 16 residues. The CDR3 region is CASSFGTGGNHAGYTF. The DNA for the CDR3 is TGTGCCAGCAGCTTCGGGACAGGGGGCAACCATGCTGGCTACACCTTC.

This clonotype has only a few counts. The rearrangement links TRBV18 to TRBJ2-3; 9 bases fit TRBD1. With V trimmed by 5 bases and J by 4 bases, 10 bases remained unmatched. This CDR3 region has 16 residues. Germline lookup yields CDR1 KGHSH and CDR2 LQKENI. CDR3 sequence: CASSTRQGGLADTQYF. CDR3 coding DNA: TGTGCCAGCTCAACCCGACAGGGGGGCCTCGCAGATACGCAGTATTTT.